The clone carrying this TCR beta chain is a singleton in its sample. These data come from a study of T cells in tuberculosis. Germline CDR1 reads SGHRS; CDR2 reads YFSETQ. This CDR3 region has 16 residues. The V gene lost 0 bases and the J gene lost 0 bases, with 9 bases spanning the gap. Clones were read by immunoSEQ multiplex PCR, and TCRdb kept only the in-frame ones, dropping some. The profile shows roughly 34,000 clones, about 97% of them singletons. Sequencing used PBMCs. The V call is TRBV5-1, the J call TRBJ1-4, with D tentatively TRBD1 (6 bases). This receptor was identified in a donor aged 5 to 30 with latent tuberculosis or without tuberculosis infection. The CDR3 reads CASSLGQASTNEKLFF. The CDR3 nucleotides are TGCGCCAGCAGCTTGGGACAGGCATCAACTAATGAAAAACTGTTTTTT.